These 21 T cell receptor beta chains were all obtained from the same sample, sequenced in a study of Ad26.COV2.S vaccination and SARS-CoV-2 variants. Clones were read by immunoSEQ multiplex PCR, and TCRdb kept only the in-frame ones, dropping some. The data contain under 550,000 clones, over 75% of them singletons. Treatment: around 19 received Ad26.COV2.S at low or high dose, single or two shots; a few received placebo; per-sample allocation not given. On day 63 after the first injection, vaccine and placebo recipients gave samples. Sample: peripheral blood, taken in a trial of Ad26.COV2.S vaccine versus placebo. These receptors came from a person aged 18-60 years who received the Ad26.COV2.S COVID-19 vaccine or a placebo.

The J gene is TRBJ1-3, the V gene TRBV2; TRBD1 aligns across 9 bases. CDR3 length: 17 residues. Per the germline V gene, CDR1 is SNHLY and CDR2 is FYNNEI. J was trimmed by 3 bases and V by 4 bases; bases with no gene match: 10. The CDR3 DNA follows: TGTGCCAGCAGTGCTCCCGGACAGGGGTCCTTTGGAAACACCATATATTTT. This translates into CASSAPGQGSFGNTIYF. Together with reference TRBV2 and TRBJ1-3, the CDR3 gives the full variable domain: EPEVTQTPSHQVTQMGQEVILRCVPISNHLYFYWYRQILGQKVEFLVSFYNNEISEKSEIFDDQFSVERPDGSNFTLKIRSTKLEDSAMYFCASSAPGQGSFGNTIYFGEGSWLTVV.

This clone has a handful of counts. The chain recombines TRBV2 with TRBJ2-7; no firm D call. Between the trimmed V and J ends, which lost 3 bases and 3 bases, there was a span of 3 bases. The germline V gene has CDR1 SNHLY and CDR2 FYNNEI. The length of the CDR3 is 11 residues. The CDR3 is CASSDFYEQYF. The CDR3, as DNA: TGTGCCAGCAGTGACTTCTACGAGCAGTACTTC.

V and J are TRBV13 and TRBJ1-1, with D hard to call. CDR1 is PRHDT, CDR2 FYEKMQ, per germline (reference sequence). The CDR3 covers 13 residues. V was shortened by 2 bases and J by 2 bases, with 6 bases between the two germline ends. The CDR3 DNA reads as TGTGCCAGCAGCTTAAACCTAAACACTGAAGCTTTCTTT. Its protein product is CASSLNLNTEAFF.

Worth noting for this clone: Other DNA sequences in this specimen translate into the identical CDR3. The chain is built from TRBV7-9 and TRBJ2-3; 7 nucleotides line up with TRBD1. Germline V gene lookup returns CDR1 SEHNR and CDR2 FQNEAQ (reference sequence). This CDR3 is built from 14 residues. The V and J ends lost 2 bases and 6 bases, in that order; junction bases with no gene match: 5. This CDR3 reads CASSLRQGTDTQYF. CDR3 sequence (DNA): TGTGCCAGCAGCTTAAGACAGGGAACGGATACGCAGTATTTT. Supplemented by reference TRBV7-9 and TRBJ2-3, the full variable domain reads DTGVSQNPRHKITKRGQNVTFRCDPISEHNRLYWYRQTLGQGPEFLTYFQNEAQLEKSRLLSDRFSAERPKGSFSTLEIQRTEQGDSAMYLCASSLRQGTDTQYFGPGTRLTVL.

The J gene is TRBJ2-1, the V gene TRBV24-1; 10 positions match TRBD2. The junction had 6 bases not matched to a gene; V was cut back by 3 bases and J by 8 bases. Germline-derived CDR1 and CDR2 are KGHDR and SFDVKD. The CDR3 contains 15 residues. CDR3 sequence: CATSDRAGGRDEQFF. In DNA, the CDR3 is TGTGCCACCAGTGATAGAGCGGGGGGGCGCGATGAGCAGTTCTTC.

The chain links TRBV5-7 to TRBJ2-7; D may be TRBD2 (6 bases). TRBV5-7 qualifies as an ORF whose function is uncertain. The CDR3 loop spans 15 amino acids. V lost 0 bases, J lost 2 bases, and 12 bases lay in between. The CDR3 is CASSLAWRGPYEQYF. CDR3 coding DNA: TGTGCCAGCAGCTTGGCCTGGAGGGGCCCCTACGAGCAGTACTTC.

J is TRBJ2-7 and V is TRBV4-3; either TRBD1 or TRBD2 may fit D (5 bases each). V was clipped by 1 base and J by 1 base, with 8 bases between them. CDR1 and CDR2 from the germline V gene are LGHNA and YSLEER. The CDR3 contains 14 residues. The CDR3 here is CASSQAWGSYEQYF. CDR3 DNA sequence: TGCGCCAGCAGCCAAGCCTGGGGGTCCTACGAGCAGTACTTC.

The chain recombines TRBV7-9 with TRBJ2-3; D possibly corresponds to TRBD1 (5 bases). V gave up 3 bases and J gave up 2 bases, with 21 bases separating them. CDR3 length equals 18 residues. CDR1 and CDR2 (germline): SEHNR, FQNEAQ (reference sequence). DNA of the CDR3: TGTGCCAGCAGCTTCTCTGAGCCGACAGCCTTCTACACAGATACGCAGTATTTT. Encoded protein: CASSFSEPTAFYTDTQYF.

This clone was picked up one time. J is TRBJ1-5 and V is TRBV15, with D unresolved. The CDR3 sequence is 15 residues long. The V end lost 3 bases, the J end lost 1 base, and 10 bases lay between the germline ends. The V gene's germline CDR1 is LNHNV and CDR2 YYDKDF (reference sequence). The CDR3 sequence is CATSRDGRSNQPQHF. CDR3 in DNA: TGTGCCACCAGCAGGGATGGACGGAGCAATCAGCCCCAGCATTTT.

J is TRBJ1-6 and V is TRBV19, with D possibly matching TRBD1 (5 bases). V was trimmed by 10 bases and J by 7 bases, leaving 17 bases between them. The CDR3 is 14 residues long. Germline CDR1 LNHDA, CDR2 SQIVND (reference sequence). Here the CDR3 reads CATSRGGKNSPLHF. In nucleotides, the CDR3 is TGTGCCACCAGTCGGGGGGGTAAAAATTCACCCCTCCACTTT.

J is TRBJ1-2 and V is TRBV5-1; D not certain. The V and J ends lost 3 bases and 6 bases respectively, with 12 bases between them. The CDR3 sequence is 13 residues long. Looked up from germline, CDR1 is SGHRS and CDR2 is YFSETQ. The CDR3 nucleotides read TGCGCCAGCAGCTCAGTTAGGGTCGATGGCTACACCTTC. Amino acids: CASSSVRVDGYTF.

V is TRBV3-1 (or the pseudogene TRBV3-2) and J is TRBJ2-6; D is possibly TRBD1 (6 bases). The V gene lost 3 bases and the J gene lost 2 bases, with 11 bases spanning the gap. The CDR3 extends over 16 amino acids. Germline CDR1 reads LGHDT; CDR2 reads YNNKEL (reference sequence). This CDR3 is CASSHENRAGANVLTF. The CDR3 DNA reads TGTGCCAGCAGCCACGAGAACAGGGCTGGGGCCAACGTCCTGACTTTC.

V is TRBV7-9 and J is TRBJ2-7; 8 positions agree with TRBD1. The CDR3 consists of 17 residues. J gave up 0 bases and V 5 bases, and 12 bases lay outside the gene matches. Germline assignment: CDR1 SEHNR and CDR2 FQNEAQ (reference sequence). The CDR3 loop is CASSPSRAGGFSYEQYF. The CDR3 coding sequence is TGTGCCAGCAGCCCGAGCAGGGCAGGGGGCTTCTCCTACGAGCAGTACTTC.

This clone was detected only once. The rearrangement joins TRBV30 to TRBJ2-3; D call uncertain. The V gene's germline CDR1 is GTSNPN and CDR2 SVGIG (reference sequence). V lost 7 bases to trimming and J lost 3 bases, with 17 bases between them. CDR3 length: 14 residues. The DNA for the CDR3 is TGTGCCTCCTCAAAGTGGGGTGGAACAGATACGCAGTATTTT. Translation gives CASSKWGGTDTQYF.

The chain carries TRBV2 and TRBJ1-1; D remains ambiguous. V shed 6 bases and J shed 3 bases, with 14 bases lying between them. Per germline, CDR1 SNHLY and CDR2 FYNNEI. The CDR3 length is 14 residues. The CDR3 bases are TGTGCCAGCAGAGTAGGCCGAGGAGACACTGAAGCTTTCTTT. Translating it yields CASRVGRGDTEAFF.

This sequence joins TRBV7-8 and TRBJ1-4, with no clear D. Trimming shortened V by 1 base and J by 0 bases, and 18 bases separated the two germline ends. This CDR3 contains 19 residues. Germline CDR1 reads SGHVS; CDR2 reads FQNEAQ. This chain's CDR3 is CASSLVGQPIHATNEKLFF. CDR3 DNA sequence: TGTGCCAGCAGCTTAGTCGGGCAGCCGATCCACGCAACTAATGAAAAACTGTTTTTT.

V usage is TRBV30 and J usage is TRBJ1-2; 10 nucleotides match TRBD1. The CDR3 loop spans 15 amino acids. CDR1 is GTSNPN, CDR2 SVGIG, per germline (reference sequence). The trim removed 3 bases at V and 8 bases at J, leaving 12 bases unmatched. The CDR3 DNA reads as TGTGCCTGGAGCGCGGGGGGACAGGGGTCCCGGGGCTACACCTTC. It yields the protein CAWSAGGQGSRGYTF. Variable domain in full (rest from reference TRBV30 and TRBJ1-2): SQTIHQWPATLVQPVGSPLSLECTVEGTSNPNLYWYRQAAGRGLQLLFYSVGIGQISSEVPQNLSASRPQDRQFILSSKKLLLSDSGFYLCAWSAGGQGSRGYTFGSGTRLTVV.

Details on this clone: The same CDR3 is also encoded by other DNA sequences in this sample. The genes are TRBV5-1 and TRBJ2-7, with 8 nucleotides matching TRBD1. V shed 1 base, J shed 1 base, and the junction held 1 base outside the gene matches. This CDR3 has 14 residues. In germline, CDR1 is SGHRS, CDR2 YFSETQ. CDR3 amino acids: CASSLQGASYEQYF. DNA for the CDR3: TGCGCCAGCAGCTTGCAGGGGGCTTCCTACGAGCAGTACTTC.

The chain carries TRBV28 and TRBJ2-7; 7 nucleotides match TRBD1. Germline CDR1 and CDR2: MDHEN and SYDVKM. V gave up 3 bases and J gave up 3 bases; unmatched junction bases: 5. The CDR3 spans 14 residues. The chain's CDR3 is CASSFQGQSYEQYF. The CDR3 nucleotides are TGTGCCAGCAGTTTCCAGGGACAGAGCTACGAGCAGTACTTC.

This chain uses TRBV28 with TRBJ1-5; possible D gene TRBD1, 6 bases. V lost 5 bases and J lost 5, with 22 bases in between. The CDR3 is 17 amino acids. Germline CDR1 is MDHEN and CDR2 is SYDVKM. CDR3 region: CASSDPLGQYLDQPQHF. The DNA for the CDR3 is TGTGCCAGCAGTGACCCCCTTGGACAGTATCTCGATCAGCCCCAGCATTTT.

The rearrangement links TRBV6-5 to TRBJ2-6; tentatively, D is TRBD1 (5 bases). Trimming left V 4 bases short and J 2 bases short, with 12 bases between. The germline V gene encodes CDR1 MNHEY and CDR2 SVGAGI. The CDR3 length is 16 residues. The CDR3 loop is CASSFQPRAGANVLTF. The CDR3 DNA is TGTGCCAGCAGTTTCCAGCCCAGGGCTGGGGCCAACGTCCTGACTTTC.